The clone carrying this T cell receptor beta chain appeared once. Its target is unknown. The CDR3 has 16 residues. Deletions cut 0 bases from V and 4 bases from J, with 16 bases between. CDR1 is SGDLS, CDR2 YYNGEE, per germline. The data were obtained in a study of post-analysis software for immune sequencing data. Background on the study: The courses of disease that were included comprised relapsing-remitting, secondary progressive and progressive-relapsing multiple sclerosis.

Included in the TCR beta cDNA libraries were unique molecular identifiers. From around 1 to 10 million T cells, 400,000 to 550,000 cDNA molecules were obtained. TCRdb re-called the PCR reads through MiXCR, storing one row per CDR3 protein. The sample shows about 430,000 distinct CDR3 sequences, 39% of them seen only once. Study-level findings and limits: Patients used about 5 TRBV segments, including TRBV5-6, TRBV5-1 and TRBV20-1, more often than controls.

The sequenced sample consisted of blood. The TCR comes from a girl aged 2 to 9 with multiple sclerosis. The genes are TRBV9 and TRBJ1-2; perhaps TRBD1 as D (6 bases). CDR3 nucleotide sequence: TGTGCCAGCAGCGTAGGGGTCGGACAGCGTACCTATGGCTACACCTTC. Translation: CASSVGVGQRTYGYTF.